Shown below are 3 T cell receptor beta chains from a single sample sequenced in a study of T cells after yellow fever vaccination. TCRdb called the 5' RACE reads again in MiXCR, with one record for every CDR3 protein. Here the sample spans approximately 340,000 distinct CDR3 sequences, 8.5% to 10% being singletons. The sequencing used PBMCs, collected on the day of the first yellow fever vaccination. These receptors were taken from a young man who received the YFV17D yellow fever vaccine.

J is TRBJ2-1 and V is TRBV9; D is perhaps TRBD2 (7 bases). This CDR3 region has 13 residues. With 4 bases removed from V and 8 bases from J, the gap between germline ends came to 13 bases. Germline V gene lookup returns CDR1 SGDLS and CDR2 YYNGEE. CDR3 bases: TGTGCCAGCAGCCGGGGAGGGGGAGATGAGCAGTTCTTC. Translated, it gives CASSRGGGDEQFF.

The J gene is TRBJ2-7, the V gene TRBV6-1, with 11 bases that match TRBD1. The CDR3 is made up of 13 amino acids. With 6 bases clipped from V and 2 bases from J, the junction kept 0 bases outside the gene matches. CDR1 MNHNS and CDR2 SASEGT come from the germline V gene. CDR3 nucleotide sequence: TGTGCCAGCAGGGGACAGGGGGCCTACGAGCAGTACGTC. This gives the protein CASRGQGAYEQYV.

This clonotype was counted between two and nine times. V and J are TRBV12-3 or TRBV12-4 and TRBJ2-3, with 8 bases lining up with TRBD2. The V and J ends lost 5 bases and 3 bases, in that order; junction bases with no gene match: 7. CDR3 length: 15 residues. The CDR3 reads CASSTGGQRTDTQYF. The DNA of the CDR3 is TGTGCCAGCAGTACGGGGGGGCAAAGGACAGATACGCAGTATTTT.